The 24 T cell receptor beta chains below come from one sample, sequenced in a study of blood T cell repertoires in COVID-19. Using immunoSEQ multiplex PCR, the repertoire was profiled, and TCRdb retains in-frame clones only, with some absent. Of roughly 57,000 clones in the sample, more than 70% were seen once. Sequenced sample: peripheral blood. Receptors originate from a man aged 60 to 69 with active or convalescent COVID-19.

Only one count was recorded for this clone. The V call is TRBV5-1, the J call TRBJ2-1, with TRBD1 matching over 10 bases. CDR3 length: 15 residues. The ends lost 6 bases at V and 7 bases at J; junction bases unmatched: 10. The germline CDR1 and CDR2 sequences are SGHRS and YFSETQ. CDR3 amino acids: CASNGGTGAINEQFF. In DNA, the CDR3 is TGCGCCAGCAACGGGGGGACAGGGGCAATTAATGAGCAGTTCTTC.

V gene TRBV18 combines with J gene TRBJ2-7; D not resolved. Germline V gives CDR1 KGHSH, CDR2 LQKENI. The CDR3 has 14 amino acids. Between the trimmed V and J ends, which lost 1 base and 2 bases, there was a span of 9 bases. The CDR3 nucleotides are TGTGCCAGCTCACCACGGCACCTGACCTACGAGCAGTACTTC. Its protein product is CASSPRHLTYEQYF.

V usage is TRBV6-2 or TRBV6-3 and J usage is TRBJ2-7; TRBD1 might be the D (5 bases). The CDR3 is 15 amino acids. Germline V gene sequence: CDR1 MNHEY, CDR2 SVGEGT. V lost 8 bases, J lost 0 bases, and 17 bases lay in between. The CDR3 loop is CASRRIMTVSYEQYF. The CDR3 bases are TGTGCCAGCCGCCGCATTATGACAGTCTCCTACGAGCAGTACTTC.

V gene TRBV7-6 combines with J gene TRBJ2-2; TRBD2 matches at 10 bases. Germline trimming cut 6 bases from V and 1 base from J; bases unmatched to any gene: 2. Germline V gene data show CDR1 as SGHVS and CDR2 as FNYEAQ. This CDR3 has 15 residues. CDR3 loop: CASSRTSGNTGELFF. CDR3 sequence (DNA): TGTGCCAGCAGTCGGACTAGCGGGAACACCGGGGAGCTGTTTTTT.

This clone has just one count. This chain links TRBV6-2 or TRBV6-3 with TRBJ1-5, with 7 bases lining up with TRBD1. V lost 5 bases and J lost 4; bases outside the gene matches: 5. CDR1 and CDR2 from the germline V gene are MNHEY and SVGEGT. This CDR3 region has 14 residues. The CDR3 here is CASSRDRTNQPQHF. CDR3 sequence (DNA): TGTGCCAGCAGTCGGGACAGAACAAATCAGCCCCAGCATTTT.

This chain uses TRBV2 with TRBJ1-2, with TRBD1 matching over 8 bases. Germline lookup yields CDR1 SNHLY and CDR2 FYNNEI. This CDR3 spans 15 amino acids. The V segment lost 6 bases and the J segment 2 bases; nucleotides outside the gene matches: 8. As DNA, the CDR3 is TGTGCCAGCAGGTACCAGGGGGCTCCCAACTATGGCTACACCTTC. The encoded protein is CASRYQGAPNYGYTF.

This chain's CDR3 is CASSTITGSHPNEQYF. The CDR3 DNA is TGTGCCAGCAGTACCATTACAGGGAGCCACCCCAACGAGCAGTACTTC. The gene calls are TRBV27 and TRBJ2-7; D possibly corresponds to TRBD1 (6 bases). The CDR3 extends over 16 amino acids. Germline loops: CDR1 MNHEY, CDR2 SMNVEV (reference sequence). With 5 bases removed from V and 5 bases from J, the gap between germline ends came to 22 bases.

The rearrangement uses TRBV2 and TRBJ1-1, with 9 positions matching TRBD1. CDR1 SNHLY and CDR2 FYNNEI come from the germline V gene. V gave up 6 bases and J gave up 0 bases; unmatched junction bases: 5. There are 15 residues in the CDR3. CDR3 bases: TGTGCCAGCAGCAGGGACAGGGCAATGAACACTGAAGCTTTCTTT. Protein: CASSRDRAMNTEAFF.

The genes are TRBV15 and TRBJ2-3; a weak D match, TRBD1 (5 bases). The CDR3 is 14 residues long. Germline CDR1 is LNHNV and CDR2 is YYDKDF (reference sequence). Trimming pared 1 base from V and 2 bases from J, leaving 7 bases between. CDR3 coding DNA: TGTGCCACCAGCAGAGGACAGCTCACAGATACGCAGTATTTT. It encodes CATSRGQLTDTQYF.

The rearrangement uses TRBV2 and TRBJ1-6, with D possibly matching TRBD1 (5 bases). The germline V gene encodes CDR1 SNHLY and CDR2 FYNNEI. The germline V and J ends were trimmed by 1 base and 9 bases, with 19 bases remaining between them. The CDR3 loop spans 17 amino acids. The CDR3 region is CASSEGPRVLGSSPLHF. CDR3 DNA: TGTGCCAGCAGTGAAGGCCCCAGGGTCCTGGGGTCTTCACCCCTCCACTTT.

The chain is built from TRBV30 and TRBJ1-1; 7 bases fit TRBD1. V shed 2 bases, J shed 5 bases, and the junction held 8 bases outside the gene matches. The CDR3 is 14 amino acids. Germline CDR1 reads GTSNPN; CDR2 reads SVGIG (reference sequence). This CDR3 is CAWSLLTGITEAFF. The DNA of the CDR3 is TGTGCCTGGAGTCTTCTGACAGGGATAACTGAAGCTTTCTTT.

The V call is TRBV9, the J call TRBJ2-5; TRBD2 agrees at 8 bases. The CDR3 covers 20 residues. The J segment lost 5 bases and the V segment lost 3 bases, leaving 24 bases of the junction unmatched. Germline V gene data show CDR1 as SGDLS and CDR2 as YYNGEE. CDR3 residues: CASSASLGAGEGYRGETQYF. Here the CDR3 DNA reads TGTGCCAGCAGCGCCTCACTCGGAGCGGGAGAGGGGTATCGTGGTGAGACCCAGTACTTC.

V usage is TRBV20-1 and J usage is TRBJ2-7; 10 bases match TRBD2. Germline V gene sequence: CDR1 DFQATT, CDR2 SNEGSKA (reference sequence). V lost 3 bases, J lost 4 bases, and 12 bases stayed unmatched. The CDR3 spans 16 residues. CDR3 region: CSASARASGGRYEQYF. CDR3 sequence (DNA): TGCAGTGCTAGTGCCCGTGCTAGCGGGGGAAGGTACGAGCAGTACTTC.

The count of this clone is one. The chain joins TRBV11-2 to TRBJ1-2; tentative D call: TRBD1 (5 bases). Trimming took off 5 bases at V and 6 bases at J, with 10 bases between the two ends. This CDR3 has 12 residues. Per germline, CDR1 SGHAT and CDR2 FQNNGV. CDR3 loop: CASSLLGDGYTF. CDR3 coding DNA: TGTGCCAGCAGCCTCTTAGGGGATGGCTACACCTTC.

The rearrangement uses TRBV29-1 and TRBJ2-7; TRBD2 might be the D (5 bases). V was cut by 4 bases and J by 2 bases, with 12 bases left in between. Germline CDR1 reads SQVTM; CDR2 reads ANQGSEA. This CDR3 is 13 amino acids long. The CDR3 coding sequence is TGCAGCGTTGGCGGGTTTTCTACCTACGAGCAGTACTTC. Its translation: CSVGGFSTYEQYF.

The J gene is TRBJ2-5, the V gene TRBV5-4, with 10 bases aligning to TRBD1. The CDR3 has 14 amino acids. Germline assignment: CDR1 SGHNT and CDR2 YYREEE (reference sequence). V gave up 2 bases and J gave up 5 bases; unmatched junction bases: 3. The CDR3 DNA reads as TGTGCCAGCAGCTTCGGACAGGGGGTGGAGACCCAGTACTTC. Its translation is CASSFGQGVETQYF.

The V call is TRBV28, the J call TRBJ1-1; 11 bases map to TRBD1. The CDR3 is 15 amino acids. V was pared by 5 bases and J by 4 bases, with 6 bases of the junction left unmatched. CDR1 MDHEN and CDR2 SYDVKM come from the germline V gene. The CDR3 protein is CASSRGDRGTTEAFF. CDR3 nucleotides: TGTGCCAGCAGTCGCGGGGACAGGGGGACCACTGAAGCTTTCTTT.

The rearrangement links TRBV7-9 to TRBJ2-7; no definite D call. The CDR3 is made up of 12 amino acids. V was clipped by 4 bases and J by 0 bases, with 4 bases between them. Germline assignment: CDR1 SEHNR and CDR2 FQNEAQ (reference sequence). DNA for the CDR3: TGTGCCAGCAGCTCGTCCTCCTACGAGCAGTACTTC. Its protein is CASSSSSYEQYF.

The rearrangement links TRBV7-2 to TRBJ2-7; D is possibly TRBD1 (6 bases). The CDR3 spans 15 residues. Germline V CDR1 and CDR2: SGHTA, FQGNSA. Trimming took off 1 base at V and 6 bases at J, with 16 bases between the two ends. CDR3 DNA sequence: TGTGCCAGCAGCTTAGATCCACAGGGCGGTCGCGAGCAGTACTTC. It specifies CASSLDPQGGREQYF.

V usage is TRBV9 and J usage is TRBJ2-1; 11 nucleotides align to TRBD2. Trimming removed 4 bases from V and 3 bases from J; junction bases left unmatched: 6. The CDR3 contains 16 residues. Germline assignment: CDR1 SGDLS and CDR2 YYNGEE. CDR3 nucleotide sequence: TGTGCCAGCAGCTTAGGGACTAGCGGAGACTACAATGAGCAGTTCTTC. Translation: CASSLGTSGDYNEQFF.

This clone turned up a few times. This chain links TRBV6-5 with TRBJ2-7; 8 bases match TRBD2. In germline, CDR1 is MNHEY, CDR2 SVGAGI. The CDR3 consists of 15 residues. Unmatched junction bases numbered 14, after V lost 9 bases and J lost 4 bases. The CDR3 here is CASINKGGGRYEQYF. The CDR3 DNA reads TGTGCCAGTATCAACAAGGGAGGCGGGAGGTACGAGCAGTACTTC.

The chain recombines TRBV28 with TRBJ2-7, with 10 bases identical to TRBD1. The germline gives CDR1 MDHEN, CDR2 SYDVKM. V was pared by 8 bases and J by 3 bases, with 4 bases of the junction left unmatched. The CDR3 has 13 amino acids. CDR3 DNA: TGTGCCAGCCGGACAGGGGGGAGCTACGAGCAGTACTTC. It yields the protein CASRTGGSYEQYF.

V gene TRBV13 combines with J gene TRBJ2-5; possible D gene TRBD2, 6 bases. Germline CDR1 and CDR2: PRHDT and FYEKMQ (reference sequence). The CDR3 covers 16 residues. V gave up 5 bases and J gave up 5 bases, with 21 bases separating them. In DNA, the CDR3 is TGTGCCAGCAGCCTAGAGACGCTCCCTGGGGGGGAGACCCAGTACTTC. Amino acids: CASSLETLPGGETQYF.

The chain has TRBV6-5 and TRBJ2-1; 9 bases are a match to TRBD2. Trimming at V came to 6 bases and at J to 9 bases, leaving 12 bases not matched to a gene. Germline CDR1 reads MNHEY; CDR2 reads SVGAGI. The CDR3 consists of 15 residues. CDR3 residues: CASSQKTSGRPEQFF. For the CDR3, the DNA is TGTGCCAGCAGCCAAAAGACTAGCGGTAGGCCTGAGCAGTTCTTC.